The present T cell receptor (beta chain) was sequenced within a study of T cell responses to AZD1222 COVID-19 vaccine. At the level of the study: Second-dose timings of about 4 or about 12 weeks were pooled.

Repertoires were generated with immunoSEQ multiplex PCR, while TCRdb's copy carries only in-frame clones and drops some. The data contain approximately 74,000 clones, 86% of them singletons. Study-wide results and limits: Spike as a whole was targeted by vaccine-associated CD4 TCRs, dominant at 160-218 and 743-854.

This clone occurred a few times. Its specificity is unknown. Germline V CDR1 and CDR2: MNHEY, SMNVEV (reference sequence). With V trimmed by 8 bases and J by 6 bases, 16 bases remained unmatched. The CDR3 is made up of 16 amino acids. The TCR sequence derives from an adult in good health. The chain employs TRBV27 and TRBJ1-2; 9 bases map to TRBD1. Here the sequenced sample was peripheral blood, taken on day 0 of AZD1222 vaccination. CDR3 amino acids: CASGPSLDRGVNGYTF. Written as DNA, the CDR3 is TGTGCCAGCGGGCCCTCCCTAGACAGGGGGGTGAATGGCTACACCTTC.